One sample yielded the 17 T cell receptor beta chains listed below, sequenced in a study of shared clonotypes between healthy human individuals. Sequencing was performed with immunoSEQ multiplex PCR; in TCRdb, only in-frame clones are kept and a portion is missing. This table has 450,000 to 500,000 clones, approximately 80% appearing once. The specimen sequenced was PBMCs. The receptors shown here come from a middle-aged woman in good health. Some clones in this sample may be carry-over from other donors' samples.

On this clone: A much larger clone lies one base from this, so it may be a read error. Other DNA sequences in the sample encode the same CDR3. The gene calls are TRBV7-2 and TRBJ2-7; D is ambiguous. V was trimmed by 5 bases and J by 3 bases, leaving 5 bases between them. The CDR3 is 11 amino acids. Germline assignment: CDR1 SGHTA and CDR2 FQGNSA. This chain's CDR3 is CASSLNYEQYF. The CDR3 DNA sequence: TGTGCCAGCAGCCTAAACTACGAGCAGTACTTC.

The J gene is TRBJ2-7, the V gene TRBV12-2; the DNA was not compared with TRBD2, the D call given in the table. TRBV12-2 constitutes a pseudogene. The CDR3 covers 15 residues. The CDR3 protein is CASRSGTSGRGEQYF. The CDR3 DNA follows: TGTGCAAGTCGCTCCGGGACTAGCGGGAGGGGAGAGCAGTACTTC.

At least ten counts were recorded for this clone. The sample carries other DNA sequences with the same CDR3. The chain combines TRBV27 with TRBJ1-5; TRBD1 aligns across 9 bases. CDR1 is MNHEY and CDR2 is SMNVEV in the germline V gene (reference sequence). The junction had 3 bases not matched to a gene; V was cut back by 8 bases and J by 1 base. This CDR3 comprises 14 residues. CDR3 protein: CASRGTGSNQPQHF. The CDR3 DNA reads TGTGCCAGCCGAGGGACAGGGAGCAATCAGCCCCAGCATTTT.

This rearrangement joins TRBV5-5 to TRBJ2-7, with 9 bases aligning to TRBD2. V shed 4 bases and J 2 bases; nucleotides not matched to a gene: 7. This CDR3 has 15 amino acids. Germline V gene data show CDR1 as SGHKS and CDR2 as YYEKEE (reference sequence). This chain's CDR3 is CASSRAGGTPYEQYF. The CDR3 coding sequence is TGTGCCAGCAGCCGGGCGGGAGGGACACCCTACGAGCAGTACTTC.

This chain uses TRBV29-1 with TRBJ2-7; 9 positions agree with TRBD1. The J segment lost 3 bases and the V segment lost 5 bases, leaving 5 bases of the junction unmatched. Germline-derived CDR1 and CDR2 are SQVTM and ANQGSEA. The CDR3 runs 13 residues. The CDR3 region has the DNA TGCAGCGTTATTTGGGACAGGGTCTACGAGCAGTACTTC. Translation gives CSVIWDRVYEQYF.

The chain couples TRBV28 to TRBJ1-3; no clear D gene. The CDR3 has 15 amino acids. Germline V lookup: CDR1 MDHEN, CDR2 SYDVKM. V lost 4 bases to trimming and J lost 2 bases, with 12 bases between them. This CDR3 is CASSSSISTGNTIYF. The CDR3 DNA follows: TGTGCCAGCAGTTCCTCCATTTCTACTGGAAACACCATATATTTT. The whole variable domain, filled in from reference TRBV28 and TRBJ1-3, reads DVKVTQSSRYLVKRTGEKVFLECVQDMDHENMFWYRQDPGLGLRLIYFSYDVKMKEKGDIPEGYSVSREKKERFSLILESASTNQTSMYLCASSSSISTGNTIYFGEGSWLTVV.

The CDR3 loop is CASSRRGYEQYF. CDR3 nucleotide sequence: TGTGCCAGCAGTCGGAGAGGGTACGAGCAGTACTTC. V gene TRBV6-6 combines with J gene TRBJ2-7, with D possibly TRBD2 on 5 matching bases. Germline CDR1 is MNHNY and CDR2 is SVGAGI (reference sequence). There are 12 residues in the CDR3. V was clipped by 5 bases and J by 4 bases, with 9 bases between them.

The genes are TRBV29-1 and TRBJ1-1; D is uncertain. Germline CDR1 SQVTM, CDR2 ANQGSEA. Trimming took 7 bases from V and 3 from J, leaving 12 bases between them. This CDR3 has 12 residues. The CDR3 here is CSAGFMDTEAFF. CDR3 DNA: TGCAGCGCCGGATTCATGGACACTGAAGCTTTCTTT.

The J gene is TRBJ2-6, the V gene TRBV10-1; no clear D gene. In germline, CDR1 is WNHNN, CDR2 SYGVQD (reference sequence). The CDR3 is 15 residues long. Between the trimmed V and J ends, which lost 6 bases and 5 bases, there was a span of 14 bases. The CDR3, as DNA: TGCGCCAGCAGGATCGCACAAAGTCGGGCCAACGTCCTGACTTTC. Translated, it gives CASRIAQSRANVLTF.

The rearrangement uses TRBV7-8 and TRBJ2-5; 7 nucleotides line up with TRBD1. V dropped 5 bases and J dropped 6; count of bases not matched to a gene: 15. Germline V gene data show CDR1 as SGHVS and CDR2 as FQNEAQ. This CDR3 is 16 amino acids long. The CDR3 sequence: CASSIDRVYIRKTQYF. CDR3 DNA sequence: TGTGCCAGCAGCATAGACAGGGTTTATATTCGGAAGACCCAGTACTTC.

Only a few counts were recorded for this clone. The chain uses TRBV6-1 and TRBJ2-7; D gene unclear. V was cut by 6 bases and J by 4 bases, with 7 bases left in between. The CDR3 has 11 amino acids. Germline V CDR1 and CDR2: MNHNS, SASEGT. DNA for the CDR3: TGTGCCAGCAGGGACCCTTACGAGCAGTACTTC. It encodes CASRDPYEQYF.

V usage is TRBV5-1 and J usage is TRBJ2-2; the D gene is possibly TRBD1 (5 bases). CDR3 size: 15 residues. Between the trimmed V and J ends, which lost 2 bases and 1 base, there was a span of 9 bases. Germline V gene data show CDR1 as SGHRS and CDR2 as YFSETQ. CDR3 region: CASSLGVVNTGELFF. The CDR3 DNA sequence: TGCGCCAGCAGCTTAGGGGTGGTGAACACCGGGGAGCTGTTTTTT. The full variable domain, its missing parts supplied by reference TRBV5-1 and TRBJ2-2, is KAGVTQTPRYLIKTRGQQVTLSCSPISGHRSVSWYQQTPGQGLQFLFEYFSETQRNKGNFPGRFSGRQFSNSRSEMNVSTLELGDSALYLCASSLGVVNTGELFFGEGSRLTVL.

V and J are TRBV18 and TRBJ2-5; 8 bases fit TRBD1. The CDR3 loop spans 16 amino acids. V lost 4 bases, J lost 5 bases, and 12 bases stayed unmatched. The germline V gene has CDR1 KGHSH and CDR2 LQKENI. The CDR3, as DNA: TGTGCCAGCTCACAAAGGGGGAACTCAGGGGGCGAGACCCAGTACTTC. It translates to CASSQRGNSGGETQYF.

This sequence joins TRBV7-6 and TRBJ2-5; D unclear. The V gene's germline CDR1 is SGHVS and CDR2 FNYEAQ. The length of the CDR3 is 13 residues. Trimming removed 0 bases at V and 3 bases at J, with 5 bases between. The CDR3 DNA reads as TGTGCCAGCAGCTTAGCGGATAAAGAGACCCAGTACTTC. Amino acid sequence: CASSLADKETQYF. Looking up the rest from reference TRBV7-6 and TRBJ2-5 gives the full variable domain: GAGVSQSPRYKVTKRGQDVALRCDPISGHVSLYWYRQALGQGPEFLTYFNYEAQQDKSGLPNDRFSAERPEGSISTLTIQRTEQRDSAMYRCASSLADKETQYFGPGTRLLVL.

The chain employs TRBV25-1 and TRBJ2-6; weak D call: TRBD1 (6 bases). V lost 5 bases, J lost 4 bases, and 12 bases lay in between. In germline, CDR1 is MGHDK, CDR2 SYGVNS. The CDR3 loop spans 15 amino acids. The CDR3 DNA reads TGTGCCAGCAGTACAGGGAATCAGGGGGCCAACGTCCTGACTTTC. It encodes CASSTGNQGANVLTF.

The chain uses TRBV18 and TRBJ2-3; weak D call: TRBD1 (5 bases). CDR1 is KGHSH and CDR2 is LQKENI in the germline V gene. The V end lost 0 bases, the J end lost 5 bases, and 9 bases lay between the germline ends. The CDR3 loop spans 14 amino acids. CDR3 residues: CASSPPQARDTQYF. The CDR3 DNA reads TGTGCCAGCTCACCACCACAGGCCAGAGATACGCAGTATTTT.

This chain uses TRBV28 with TRBJ2-6; D is unresolved. CDR3 size: 15 residues. Germline V CDR1 and CDR2: MDHEN, SYDVKM. The germline V and J ends were trimmed by 5 bases and 4 bases, with 12 bases remaining between them. CDR3 region: CASSKRVSGANVLTF. The CDR3 nucleotides are TGTGCCAGCAGTAAAAGGGTTTCCGGGGCCAACGTCCTGACTTTC.